This entry lists 12 T cell receptor beta chains sequenced from one sample in a study of OX40 agonist ivuxolimab in advanced cancers. Clones were sequenced by immunoSEQ multiplex PCR, and TCRdb holds only the in-frame ones, with some missing. The sample records roughly 23,000 clones, over 75% being singletons. This specimen was CD4+ or CD8+ T cells sorted from blood, taken in a trial of the OX40 agonist ivuxolimab. All receptors come from an adult with an advanced solid tumor such as melanoma, head and neck, liver or kidney cancer.

This clone was seen only once. The genes are TRBV7-8 and TRBJ2-1, with 12 bases fitting TRBD2. Trimming took 4 bases from V and 4 from J; bases not matched to a gene: 5. CDR1 is SGHVS and CDR2 is FQNEAQ in the germline V gene. The CDR3 is made up of 16 amino acids. CDR3 DNA: TGTGCCAGCAGCTCGCCTCTAGCGGGAGGGTACAATGAGCAGTTCTTC. It codes for CASSSPLAGGYNEQFF.

The gene calls are TRBV13 and TRBJ1-2, with TRBD1 as a possible D gene (5 bases). CDR1 is PRHDT and CDR2 is FYEKMQ in the germline V gene (reference sequence). The CDR3 runs 16 residues. V was clipped by 5 bases and J by 4 bases, with 20 bases between them. The CDR3 is CASSPGRAPPFYGYTF. The CDR3 DNA sequence: TGTGCCAGCAGCCCGGGGCGGGCACCTCCCTTCTATGGCTACACCTTC.

The chain carries TRBV15 and TRBJ1-2, with TRBD1 matching 8 bases. The CDR3 sequence is 17 residues long. Germline lookup yields CDR1 LNHNV and CDR2 YYDKDF (reference sequence). The V and J ends lost 0 bases and 8 bases, in that order; junction bases with no gene match: 14. The CDR3 is CATSREEGQARSGGYTF. The CDR3 DNA sequence: TGTGCCACCAGCAGAGAAGAGGGACAGGCTCGCTCGGGGGGCTACACCTTC.

The rearrangement links TRBV5-4 to TRBJ2-3; D not resolved. This CDR3 is built from 16 residues. The ends were cut back, 2 bases at V and 3 bases at J, with 16 bases in the middle. In germline, CDR1 is SGHNT, CDR2 YYREEE (reference sequence). CDR3 amino acids: CASSFLTLVGTDTQYF. CDR3 nucleotides: TGTGCCAGCAGCTTCTTGACCCTAGTTGGGACAGATACGCAGTATTTT.

This chain uses TRBV10-3 with TRBJ2-1, with 9 nucleotides matching TRBD2. Unmatched junction bases numbered 6, after V lost 0 bases and J lost 0 bases. Germline V lookup: CDR1 ENHRY, CDR2 SYGVKD. This CDR3 has 18 amino acids. The CDR3 reads CAISESRLAGSSYNEQFF. The CDR3 DNA is TGTGCCATCAGTGAGTCGAGGCTAGCGGGAAGCTCCTACAATGAGCAGTTCTTC.

The chain links TRBV11-2 to TRBJ2-1; D is perhaps TRBD2 (6 bases). CDR1 and CDR2 from the germline V gene are SGHAT and FQNNGV. CDR3 length: 15 amino acids. V shed 1 base and J shed 2 bases, with 9 bases lying between them. The CDR3 bases are TGTGCCAGCAGCTTAGGGTGGGGGGCCTACAATGAGCAGTTCTTC. Encoded protein: CASSLGWGAYNEQFF.

The chain recombines TRBV25-1 with TRBJ2-2; D call uncertain. The germline V gene encodes CDR1 MGHDK and CDR2 SYGVNS. The CDR3 loop spans 11 amino acids. Trimming left V 6 bases short and J 4 bases short, with 3 bases between. CDR3 DNA sequence: TGTGCCAGCAGATTCACCGGGGAGCTGTTTTTT. This sequence encodes CASRFTGELFF.

This chain joins TRBV5-6 and TRBJ1-4; no definite D call. Trimming left V 0 bases short and J 4 bases short, with 4 bases between. Germline V gene sequence: CDR1 SGHDT, CDR2 YYEEEE. The CDR3 runs 13 residues. CDR3 loop: CASSLDSNEKLFF. As DNA, the CDR3 is TGTGCCAGCAGCTTGGACAGTAATGAAAAACTGTTTTTT.

This clone occurred once. This chain joins TRBV10-2 and TRBJ1-4; D uncertain. Trimming cost V 2 bases and J 4 bases, with 8 bases left between them. This CDR3 is built from 14 residues. Germline CDR1 is WSHSY and CDR2 is SAAADI. Here the CDR3 reads CASSEGVNNEKLFF. In nucleotides, the CDR3 is TGCGCCAGCAGTGAGGGTGTTAATAATGAAAAACTGTTTTTT.

This rearrangement joins TRBV4-2 to TRBJ1-1; the D is unclear. Germline V gene sequence: CDR1 LGHNA, CDR2 YNFKEQ. This CDR3 is 14 amino acids long. With 5 bases removed from V and 0 bases from J, the gap between germline ends came to 10 bases. In nucleotides, the CDR3 is TGTGCCAGCAGCTTGGTGTCCATGAACACTGAAGCTTTCTTT. Translating gives CASSLVSMNTEAFF.

For this clone: A much larger clone lies one base from this, so it may be a read error. The chain has TRBV4-1 and TRBJ2-1, with D perhaps TRBD2 (6 bases). The CDR3 loop spans 13 amino acids. Germline assignment: CDR1 MGHRA and CDR2 YSYEKL. Trimming pared 4 bases from V and 4 bases from J, leaving 8 bases between. Here the CDR3 DNA reads TGCGCCAGCAGCCGGGACTTTTACAATGAGCAGTTCTTC. It encodes CASSRDFYNEQFF.

The chain has TRBV19 and TRBJ2-1; D call uncertain. The ends were cut back, 1 base at V and 2 bases at J, with 6 bases in the middle. CDR3 length: 14 residues. From germline, CDR1 is LNHDA and CDR2 SQIVND (reference sequence). DNA for the CDR3: TGTGCCAGTAGTATAGTACTTGCCTACAATGAGCAGTTCTTC. Its protein is CASSIVLAYNEQFF.